A single sample gave rise to the 30 T cell receptor beta chains below, sequenced in a study of blood T cell repertoires in COVID-19. Profiled with immunoSEQ multiplex PCR; TCRdb holds only in-frame clones, not every one. The table has 380,000 or so clones, 70% to 90% seen once. The sequencing sample was made of peripheral blood. The receptors shown here come from a man between 35 and 55 years old with acute or convalescent COVID-19.

The V gene is TRBV30, the J gene TRBJ2-1; D is perhaps TRBD1 (5 bases). Trimming took 2 bases from V and 2 from J, leaving 19 bases between them. This CDR3 has 17 amino acids. CDR1 and CDR2 (germline): GTSNPN, SVGIG (reference sequence). The DNA for the CDR3 is TGTGCCTGGAGTCCCCCAGTTGGGCAGGGCCCCTACAATGAGCAGTTCTTC. Translated: CAWSPPVGQGPYNEQFF. Looking up the rest from reference TRBV30 and TRBJ2-1 gives the full variable domain: SQTIHQWPATLVQPVGSPLSLECTVEGTSNPNLYWYRQAAGRGLQLLFYSVGIGQISSEVPQNLSASRPQDRQFILSSKKLLLSDSGFYLCAWSPPVGQGPYNEQFFGPGTRLTVL.

This clone has only one observation. J is TRBJ2-1 and V is TRBV19; TRBD2 matches 8 bases. The CDR3 extends over 15 amino acids. After removal of 3 bases from V and 7 bases from J, the junction contained 8 bases not matched to a gene. In germline, CDR1 is LNHDA, CDR2 SQIVND (reference sequence). The chain's CDR3 is CASSIFGGAGNEQFF. Written as DNA, the CDR3 is TGTGCCAGTAGTATTTTCGGGGGGGCTGGGAATGAGCAGTTCTTC.

The rearrangement links TRBV2 to TRBJ1-4; 7 nucleotides align to TRBD1. The CDR3 sequence is 15 residues long. Germline V gives CDR1 SNHLY, CDR2 FYNNEI. With V trimmed by 6 bases and J by 0 bases, 4 bases remained unmatched. The DNA of the CDR3 is TGTGCCAGCAGCGCGACAGGGCCAACTAATGAAAAACTGTTTTTT. Residues: CASSATGPTNEKLFF.

This clone was observed a handful of times. The gene calls are TRBV10-2 and TRBJ2-2; a possible D gene is TRBD2 (6 bases). V shed 6 bases and J shed 7 bases, with 12 bases lying between them. CDR1 and CDR2 (germline): WSHSY, SAAADI. This CDR3 is 13 amino acids long. The CDR3 region has the DNA TGCGCCAGCAGAAGGAGGGCTGGCGGGGAGCTGTTTTTT. This codes for CASRRRAGGELFF.

V gene TRBV5-6 combines with J gene TRBJ2-5, with 11 positions matching TRBD1. The germline V gene has CDR1 SGHDT and CDR2 YYEEEE. Germline trimming cut 4 bases from V and 7 bases from J; bases unmatched to any gene: 9. The CDR3 length is 15 residues. The CDR3 DNA is TGTGCCAGCAGCGGGGACAGGGGGAGGGCTGGGACCCAGTACTTC. It encodes CASSGDRGRAGTQYF. Using reference TRBV5-6 and TRBJ2-5 for the parts outside the CDR3, the full variable domain is DAGVTQSPTHLIKTRGQQVTLRCSPKSGHDTVSWYQQALGQGPQFIFQYYEEEERQRGNFPDRFSGHQFPNYSSELNVNALLLGDSALYLCASSGDRGRAGTQYFGPGTRLLVL.

The chain has TRBV5-6 and TRBJ1-6; D is perhaps TRBD1 (6 bases). The CDR3 is made up of 15 amino acids. Trimming took off 0 bases at V and 7 bases at J, with 11 bases between the two ends. Germline CDR1 is SGHDT and CDR2 is YYEEEE. The CDR3, as DNA: TGTGCCAGCAGCTTGGGTACAGGGTGGAATTCACCCCTCCACTTT. Protein sequence: CASSLGTGWNSPLHF.

The rearrangement links TRBV5-4 to TRBJ2-3; TRBD1 is a possible D gene (6 bases). Per germline, CDR1 SGHNT and CDR2 YYREEE (reference sequence). CDR3 length: 15 residues. V gave up 4 bases and J gave up 0 bases, with 12 bases separating them. CDR3 sequence (DNA): TGTGCCAGCAGCGCCCGGGACACTAGCACAGATACGCAGTATTTT. Translated: CASSARDTSTDTQYF.

The chain couples TRBV5-5 to TRBJ2-1; 7 bases align to TRBD1. J was trimmed by 0 bases and V by 4 bases; bases with no gene match: 7. This CDR3 is 16 amino acids long. From germline, CDR1 is SGHKS and CDR2 YYEKEE (reference sequence). The CDR3 DNA sequence: TGTGCCAGCAGCACGGGACAGCGAGGCTCCTACAATGAGCAGTTCTTC. It is translated as CASSTGQRGSYNEQFF.

The rearrangement links TRBV5-4 to TRBJ2-5; 10 positions agree with TRBD2. Germline trimming cut 0 bases from V and 5 bases from J; bases unmatched to any gene: 7. The CDR3 has 16 residues. Germline CDR1 is SGHNT and CDR2 is YYREEE (reference sequence). The CDR3 nucleotides are TGTGCCAGCAGCTTGGGGCTAGCGGGAGTTCAGGAGACCCAGTACTTC. Protein: CASSLGLAGVQETQYF.

V and J are TRBV14 and TRBJ1-2; 7 bases align to TRBD1. Germline V gene sequence: CDR1 SGHDN, CDR2 FVKESK. This CDR3 is 12 amino acids long. J lost 8 bases, V lost 2 bases, and 2 bases had no gene match. CDR3 protein: CASSQRQGGYTF. CDR3 nucleotide sequence: TGTGCCAGCAGCCAACGACAGGGAGGCTACACCTTC.

The V call is TRBV27, the J call TRBJ1-1; D is perhaps TRBD1 (6 bases). The CDR3 runs to 16 residues. The V end was cut by 1 base, the J end by 1 base, with 13 bases between. The germline V gene has CDR1 MNHEY and CDR2 SMNVEV (reference sequence). CDR3 nucleotide sequence: TGTGCCAGCAGTTTATTGGGGGGGGCTCGGAACACTGAAGCTTTCTTT. Encoded protein: CASSLLGGARNTEAFF.

The V call is TRBV12-3 or TRBV12-4, the J call TRBJ1-2, with D possibly TRBD1 on 5 matching bases. The CDR3 loop spans 13 amino acids. The V end was cut by 3 bases, the J end by 8 bases, with 13 bases between. CDR3 in amino acids: CASSFGRDLGYTF. CDR3 coding DNA: TGTGCCAGCAGTTTTGGACGGGACTTGGGCTACACCTTC.

This clone has more than one count but fewer than ten. The rearrangement uses TRBV18 and TRBJ2-7; TRBD1 aligns across 10 bases. The J segment lost 6 bases and the V segment lost 2 bases, leaving 7 bases of the junction unmatched. The germline V gene encodes CDR1 KGHSH and CDR2 LQKENI. There are 15 residues in the CDR3. DNA for the CDR3: TGTGCCAGCTCACCAACTACAGGGACAGGGGCCGAGCAGTACTTC. Its translation is CASSPTTGTGAEQYF.

This clone occurred a few times. This rearrangement joins TRBV3-1 (or the pseudogene TRBV3-2) to TRBJ2-7, with 7 bases matching TRBD2. The CDR3 consists of 15 residues. The V and J ends lost 3 bases and 3 bases, in that order; junction bases with no gene match: 8. Germline loops: CDR1 LGHDT, CDR2 YNNKEL (reference sequence). CDR3 coding DNA: TGTGCCAGCAGCCACGGACTAGTCAAAGGCTACGAGCAGTACTTC. Translated: CASSHGLVKGYEQYF.

The rearrangement links TRBV2 to TRBJ1-4; D remains ambiguous. The CDR3 loop spans 15 amino acids. Trimming shortened V by 6 bases and J by 14 bases, and 25 bases separated the two germline ends. Germline V lookup: CDR1 SNHLY, CDR2 FYNNEI. The CDR3 is CASRPSKNLLIRLFF. The CDR3 DNA is TGTGCCAGCAGGCCGAGCAAGAATCTCCTAATCCGGCTGTTTTTT.

The rearrangement links TRBV19 to TRBJ1-2; D not resolved. The ends were cut back, 7 bases at V and 8 bases at J, with 17 bases in the middle. CDR3 length equals 13 residues. Germline CDR1 is LNHDA and CDR2 is SQIVND (reference sequence). CDR3: CASTGYRGFGYTF. CDR3 DNA sequence: TGTGCCAGTACTGGGTACCGCGGTTTCGGCTACACCTTC.

The rearrangement links TRBV3-1 (or the pseudogene TRBV3-2) to TRBJ1-5; TRBD1 matches 7 bases. V was pared by 1 base and J by 3 bases, with 9 bases of the junction left unmatched. Germline-derived CDR1 and CDR2 are LGHDT and YNNKEL (reference sequence). This CDR3 is built from 17 residues. The CDR3 DNA reads as TGTGCCAGCAGCCAAGGCCATGGACAGGCGGTCAATCAGCCCCAGCATTTT. Protein sequence: CASSQGHGQAVNQPQHF.

The V call is TRBV5-4, the J call TRBJ2-1, with D tentatively TRBD2 (6 bases). Germline CDR1 reads SGHNT; CDR2 reads YYREEE (reference sequence). The CDR3 is 18 amino acids. V was pared by 1 base and J by 6 bases, with 23 bases between. The CDR3 DNA sequence: TGTGCCAGCAGCTTGCCCCTGCTAGCGCAGGGAGGATTCAATGAGCAGTTCTTC. Amino acid sequence: CASSLPLLAQGGFNEQFF.

This rearrangement joins TRBV7-9 to TRBJ1-2; D might be TRBD1 (6 bases). The CDR3 loop spans 13 amino acids. Germline lookup yields CDR1 SEHNR and CDR2 FQNEAQ (reference sequence). Trimming stripped 3 bases from V and 6 bases from J, with 11 bases between. The CDR3 loop is CASSFQGRHGYTF. CDR3 DNA: TGTGCCAGCAGCTTTCAGGGGCGACATGGCTACACCTTC. Using reference TRBV7-9 and TRBJ1-2 for the parts outside the CDR3, the full variable domain is DTGVSQNPRHKITKRGQNVTFRCDPISEHNRLYWYRQTLGQGPEFLTYFQNEAQLEKSRLLSDRFSAERPKGSFSTLEIQRTEQGDSAMYLCASSFQGRHGYTFGSGTRLTVV.

The chain carries TRBV11-1 and TRBJ1-5; D call uncertain. The CDR3 is 16 residues long. Trimming stripped 3 bases from V and 4 bases from J, with 16 bases between. Germline V gene lookup returns CDR1 SGHAT and CDR2 FQDESV (reference sequence). The CDR3 sequence: CASSLDLEDRNQPQHF. The CDR3 coding sequence is TGTGCCAGCAGCTTGGATTTGGAGGATCGAAATCAGCCCCAGCATTTT.

This clone was seen just once. V is TRBV19 and J is TRBJ2-7; TRBD2 aligns across 11 bases. Germline V CDR1 and CDR2: LNHDA, SQIVND (reference sequence). The CDR3 covers 14 residues. Trimming removed 5 bases from V and 3 bases from J; junction bases left unmatched: 3. The CDR3 sequence is CASSVLAGGYEQYF. CDR3 nucleotides: TGTGCCAGTAGTGTTCTAGCGGGGGGCTACGAGCAGTACTTC.

The chain is built from TRBV19 and TRBJ1-5; TRBD1 is a possible D gene (5 bases). The CDR3 has 14 residues. Deletions cut 5 bases from V and 2 bases from J, with 10 bases between. Germline loops: CDR1 LNHDA, CDR2 SQIVND (reference sequence). CDR3 sequence (DNA): TGTGCCAGTAGTTCTGGGGGGGGCAATCAGCCCCAGCATTTT. Its protein is CASSSGGGNQPQHF.

The gene calls are TRBV19 and TRBJ1-1, with a tentative D call TRBD1 (5 bases). V lost 10 bases and J 0 bases, leaving 12 bases between the germline ends. Germline V gene lookup returns CDR1 LNHDA and CDR2 SQIVND (reference sequence). The CDR3 sequence is 13 residues long. The CDR3 DNA follows: TGTGCCACCCTGGGGCGGATGAACACTGAAGCTTTCTTT. Residues: CATLGRMNTEAFF.

The chain has TRBV18 and TRBJ2-7; 7 bases are shared with TRBD2. The germline V gene encodes CDR1 KGHSH and CDR2 LQKENI. V was clipped by 2 bases and J by 0 bases; unmatched bases: 10. The CDR3 loop spans 17 amino acids. CDR3 nucleotides: TGTGCCAGCTCACCATCTCGGGCGGGAGTGGGCTCCTACGAGCAGTACTTC. Protein sequence: CASSPSRAGVGSYEQYF.

The J gene is TRBJ2-7, the V gene TRBV6-5, with D unresolved. V lost 5 bases and J lost 6, with 11 bases in between. CDR1 MNHEY and CDR2 SVGAGI come from the germline V gene. CDR3 length: 12 residues. The DNA for the CDR3 is TGTGCCAGCAGTCCCTTCGCAGGCGAGCAGTACTTC. Encoded protein: CASSPFAGEQYF.

The CDR3 region is CASSLGGGLAETNEQFF. The CDR3 DNA is TGCGCCAGCAGCTTGGGGGGAGGGCTAGCGGAGACCAATGAGCAGTTCTTC. The V call is TRBV5-1, the J call TRBJ2-1; 7 bases agree with TRBD2. This CDR3 region has 17 residues. CDR1 SGHRS and CDR2 YFSETQ come from the germline V gene. V was pared by 0 bases and J by 6 bases, with 12 bases of the junction left unmatched.

The chain recombines TRBV7-9 with TRBJ2-1; D uncertain. Germline V gene sequence: CDR1 SEHNR, CDR2 FQNEAQ (reference sequence). The CDR3 runs 15 residues. V gave up 4 bases and J gave up 4 bases, with 14 bases separating them. The CDR3 region is CASSSSGTWYNEQFF. CDR3 bases: TGTGCCAGCAGCTCCTCAGGTACTTGGTACAATGAGCAGTTCTTC.

V is TRBV5-1 and J is TRBJ1-2, with 7 bases fitting TRBD1. V was clipped by 2 bases and J by 7 bases; unmatched bases: 14. Per the germline V gene, CDR1 is SGHRS and CDR2 is YFSETQ. This CDR3 is built from 16 residues. DNA for the CDR3: TGCGCCAGCAGCTTTATGGCCGGGACAGCTCTAAGTGGCTACACCTTC. Encoded protein: CASSFMAGTALSGYTF.

V gene TRBV30 combines with J gene TRBJ2-1, with a tentative D call TRBD2 (6 bases). Germline V gene lookup returns CDR1 GTSNPN and CDR2 SVGIG (reference sequence). V lost 1 base, J lost 9 bases, and 10 bases lay in between. This CDR3 is 12 amino acids long. The CDR3 DNA reads TGTGCCTGGAGTGAATTGGGAGGTGAGCAGTTCTTC. It is translated as CAWSELGGEQFF.

The rearrangement uses TRBV27 and TRBJ2-7, with 7 positions matching TRBD2. The V gene end was trimmed by 1 base and the J gene end by 4 bases; junction bases not matched to a gene: 4. Germline CDR1 is MNHEY and CDR2 is SMNVEV (reference sequence). This CDR3 spans 14 amino acids. The CDR3 protein is CASSLWASGYEQYF. The CDR3 DNA follows: TGTGCCAGCAGTTTATGGGCTAGCGGATACGAGCAGTACTTC.